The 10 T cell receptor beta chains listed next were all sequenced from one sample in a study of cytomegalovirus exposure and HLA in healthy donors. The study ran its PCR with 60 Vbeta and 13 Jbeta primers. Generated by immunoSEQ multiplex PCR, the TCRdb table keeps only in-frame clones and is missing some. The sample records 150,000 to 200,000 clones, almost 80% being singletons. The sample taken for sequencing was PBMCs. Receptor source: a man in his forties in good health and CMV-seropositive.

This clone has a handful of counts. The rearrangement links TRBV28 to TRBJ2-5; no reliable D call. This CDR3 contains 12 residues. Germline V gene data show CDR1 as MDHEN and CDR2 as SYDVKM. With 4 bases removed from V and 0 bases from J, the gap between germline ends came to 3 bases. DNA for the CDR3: TGTGCCAGCAGTTCTTACCAAGAGACCCAGTACTTC. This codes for CASSSYQETQYF.

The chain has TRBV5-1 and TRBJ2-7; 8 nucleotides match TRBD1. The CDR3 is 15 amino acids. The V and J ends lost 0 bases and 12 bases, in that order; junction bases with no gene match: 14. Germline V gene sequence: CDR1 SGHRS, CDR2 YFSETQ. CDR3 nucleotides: TGCGCCAGCAGCTTGGCCCGCGGACAGGGAGGTTTGCGGTACTTC. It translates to CASSLARGQGGLRYF.

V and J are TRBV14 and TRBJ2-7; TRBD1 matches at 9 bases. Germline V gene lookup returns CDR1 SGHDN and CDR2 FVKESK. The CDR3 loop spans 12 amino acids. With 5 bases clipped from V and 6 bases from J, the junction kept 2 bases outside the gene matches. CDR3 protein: CASSEQGAEQYF. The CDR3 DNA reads TGTGCCAGCAGCGAACAGGGGGCCGAGCAGTACTTC.

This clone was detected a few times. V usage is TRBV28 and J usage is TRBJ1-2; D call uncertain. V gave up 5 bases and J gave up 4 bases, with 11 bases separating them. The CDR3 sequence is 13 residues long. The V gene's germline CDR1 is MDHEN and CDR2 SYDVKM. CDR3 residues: CASSPPPLYGYTF. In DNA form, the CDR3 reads TGTGCCAGCAGTCCACCCCCACTCTATGGCTACACCTTC.

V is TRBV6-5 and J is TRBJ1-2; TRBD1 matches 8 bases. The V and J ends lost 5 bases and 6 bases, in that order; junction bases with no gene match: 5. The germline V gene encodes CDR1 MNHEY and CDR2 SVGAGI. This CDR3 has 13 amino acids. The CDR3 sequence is CASSTGGLDGYTF. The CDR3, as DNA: TGTGCCAGCAGTACAGGGGGTCTCGATGGCTACACCTTC.

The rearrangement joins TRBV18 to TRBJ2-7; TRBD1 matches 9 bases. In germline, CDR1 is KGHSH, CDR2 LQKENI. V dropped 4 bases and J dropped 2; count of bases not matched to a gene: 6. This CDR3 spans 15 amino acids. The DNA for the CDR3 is TGTGCCAGCTCACAAGGGACAGGGAGCACCTACGAGCAGTACTTC. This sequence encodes CASSQGTGSTYEQYF.

The CDR3 sequence is CASSLSSGSRETQYF. For the CDR3, the DNA is TGCGCCAGCAGCCTAAGCTCAGGGTCCCGAGAGACCCAGTACTTC. The chain uses TRBV5-1 and TRBJ2-5; D possibly corresponds to TRBD1 (5 bases). Germline V lookup: CDR1 SGHRS, CDR2 YFSETQ. The V gene lost 4 bases and the J gene lost 4 bases, with 17 bases spanning the gap. The CDR3 sequence is 15 residues long.

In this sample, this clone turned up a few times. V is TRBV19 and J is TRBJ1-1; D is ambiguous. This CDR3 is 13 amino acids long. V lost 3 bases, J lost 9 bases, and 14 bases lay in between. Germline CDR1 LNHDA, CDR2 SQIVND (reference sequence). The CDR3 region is CASSISLNGQAFF. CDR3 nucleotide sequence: TGTGCCAGTAGTATCTCCTTAAATGGGCAAGCTTTCTTT.

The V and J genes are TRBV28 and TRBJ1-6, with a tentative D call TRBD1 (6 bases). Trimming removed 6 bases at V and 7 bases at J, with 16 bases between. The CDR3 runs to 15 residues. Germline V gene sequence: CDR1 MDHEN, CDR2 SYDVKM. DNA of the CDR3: TGTGCCAGCAGCTCCGGGACCCAGGGGAATTCACCCCTCCACTTT. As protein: CASSSGTQGNSPLHF.

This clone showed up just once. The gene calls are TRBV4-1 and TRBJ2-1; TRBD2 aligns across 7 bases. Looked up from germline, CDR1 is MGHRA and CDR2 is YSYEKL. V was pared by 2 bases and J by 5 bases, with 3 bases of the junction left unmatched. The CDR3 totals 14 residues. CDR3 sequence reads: CASSQNSGDNEQFF. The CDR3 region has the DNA TGCGCCAGCAGCCAAAACAGCGGGGACAATGAGCAGTTCTTC.